These T cell receptor beta chains were read from a single sample in a study of early T cells in non-severe SARS-CoV-2 infection. TCRdb re-derived calls from the 5' RACE reads in MiXCR, one entry per CDR3 protein. Of 15,000 to 20,000 distinct CDR3 sequences in the sample, 4% to 5.5% were seen once. The sequenced material came from whole blood. The receptors were gathered from an adult who was a healthcare worker with PCR-confirmed SARS-CoV-2 infection or an uninfected control (not recorded which). Both conserved end residues are part of each CDR3. A D gene is named only where the DNA matches it firmly. Size is stated for part of the rows, as once, few or many counts, or as a class when the clone is expanded.

clone_size d_call j_call v_call cdr3_aa cdr3_nt
- TRBD1 TRBJ2-7 TRBV12-3/TRBV12-4 CASSSGQVFSEQYF TGTGCCAGCAGTTCGGGACAGGTGTTTTCCGAGCAGTACTTC
medium-sized - TRBJ2-1 TRBV2 CASSDGSPDEQFF TGTGCCAGCAGTGATGGGTCTCCCGATGAGCAGTTCTTC
many - TRBJ2-4 TRBV11-3 CASSWGPGDKNIQYF TGTGCCAGCAGCTGGGGGCCCGGGGATAAAAACATTCAGTACTTC
many - TRBJ2-2 TRBV11-2 CASSLVLWPGTGELFF TGTGCCAGCAGCTTGGTCTTGTGGCCGGGCACCGGGGAGCTGTTTTTT
- - TRBJ1-6 TRBV5-1 CASSFKEETSYNSPLHF TGCGCCAGCAGCTTTAAGGAAGAGACATCCTATAATTCACCCCTCCACTTT
medium-sized TRBD1 TRBJ1-2 TRBV5-4 CASSLTGASSGYTF TGTGCCAGCAGCTTAACAGGGGCATCCAGTGGCTACACCTTC
many - TRBJ1-5 TRBV20-1 CSARAPGRGNQPQHF TGCAGTGCTAGAGCCCCAGGCAGGGGCAATCAGCCCCAGCATTTT
many TRBD2 TRBJ2-1 TRBV20-1 CSARDLGTSGSLGEQFF TGCAGTGCTAGAGATCTCGGGACTAGCGGGTCACTCGGGGAGCAGTTCTTC
many - TRBJ2-4 TRBV5-4 CASSFKEAKNIQYF TGTGCCAGCAGCTTCAAAGAAGCCAAAAACATTCAGTACTTC
medium-sized - TRBJ2-3 TRBV9 CASSSDQRYTDTQYF TGTGCCAGCAGCTCAGACCAGCGGTATACAGATACGCAGTATTTT
few - TRBJ1-2 TRBV6-1 CASSEGRHNYGYTF TGTGCCAGCAGTGAAGGGAGACATAACTATGGCTACACCTTC
many - TRBJ2-1 TRBV21-1 CASSKRLVVLTPSYNEQFF TGTGCCAGCAGCAAACGTTTGGTGGTATTGACCCCCTCCTACAATGAGCAGTTCTTC
- TRBD2 TRBJ2-1 TRBV7-9 CASSFTGLARGITYNEQFF TGTGCCAGCAGCTTCACGGGACTAGCGAGAGGTATCACCTACAATGAGCAGTTCTTC
few TRBD1 TRBJ2-7 TRBV29-1 CSVVDRHSYEQYF TGCAGCGTGGTGGACAGGCACTCCTACGAGCAGTACTTC
many - TRBJ2-1 TRBV11-2 CASSLARITNEQFF TGTGCCAGCAGCTTGGCCCGTATAACCAATGAGCAGTTCTTC
many - TRBJ2-1 TRBV7-9 CASSLPFF TGTGCCAGCAGCTTACCGTTCTTC
many - TRBJ1-1 TRBV20-1 CSARDRRFPDGNTEAFF TGCAGTGCTAGAGATCGCCGCTTCCCGGATGGGAACACTGAAGCTTTCTTT
many - TRBJ2-3 TRBV20-1 CSARIGGGSTDTQYF TGCAGTGCTAGGATCGGAGGGGGGTCCACAGATACGCAGTATTTT
- - TRBJ2-3 TRBV2 CASSFTDTQYF TGTGCCAGCAGTTTCACAGATACGCAGTATTTT
- - TRBJ2-7 TRBV6-2/TRBV6-3 CASSVTETWGATYEQYF TGTGCCAGCAGTGTCACAGAAACTTGGGGCGCCACCTACGAGCAGTACTTC
few - TRBJ1-1 TRBV5-1 CASSLTWGAFTEAFF TGCGCCAGCAGCTTGACGTGGGGGGCGTTCACTGAAGCTTTCTTT
many TRBD1 TRBJ2-7 TRBV5-1 CASSLSIPGQLLREQYF TGCGCCAGCAGCTTGTCAATTCCGGGACAGCTTCTACGCGAGCAGTACTTC
many - TRBJ2-1 TRBV12-3/TRBV12-4 CASSPFAGPDNEQFF TGTGCCAGCAGTCCTTTTGCAGGGCCGGACAATGAGCAGTTCTTC
many - TRBJ2-2 TRBV20-1 CSARGQDKNTGELFF TGCAGTGCTAGAGGCCAGGACAAGAACACCGGGGAGCTGTTTTTT
many TRBD1 TRBJ2-1 TRBV12-3/TRBV12-4 CASSPDSATGNNEQFF TGTGCCAGCAGCCCCGACTCCGCGACAGGGAACAATGAGCAGTTCTTC
many TRBD2 TRBJ2-2 TRBV6-6 CASSYSTLREGRWTGELFF TGTGCCAGCAGTTACTCGACTCTGCGGGAGGGCCGGTGGACCGGGGAGCTGTTTTTT
- - TRBJ2-1 TRBV3-1 CASSQRSLSATYNEQFF TGTGCCAGCAGTCAACGCAGCCTTAGCGCAACCTACAATGAGCAGTTCTTC
many - TRBJ1-1 TRBV6-6 CASIITNTEAFF TGTGCCAGCATTATAACGAACACTGAAGCTTTCTTT
medium-sized - TRBJ2-3 TRBV11-2 CASSLVTSTDTQYF TGTGCCAGCAGCTTAGTGACTAGCACAGATACGCAGTATTTT
many TRBD1 TRBJ1-1 TRBV7-6 CASSTRQGGTEAFF TGTGCCAGCAGCACCCGACAGGGAGGGACTGAAGCTTTCTTT
many - TRBJ2-3 TRBV11-3 CASSWGGDVTDTQYF TGTGCCAGCAGCTGGGGCGGGGACGTCACAGATACGCAGTATTTT
few - TRBJ2-3 TRBV4-3 CASSQDKGTPDTQYF TGCGCCAGCAGCCAAGATAAAGGGACGCCAGATACGCAGTATTTT
few - TRBJ1-1 TRBV29-1 CSAAGDTGAFF TGCAGCGCTGCCGGGGACACGGGAGCTTTCTTT
- - TRBJ2-1 TRBV28 CASTHSAGRESYNEQFF TGTGCCAGCACCCACTCAGCCGGTCGGGAGTCCTACAATGAGCAGTTCTTC
many - TRBJ2-1 TRBV6-2/TRBV6-3 CASSYGGVLYNEQFF TGTGCCAGCAGTTACGGCGGGGTATTATACAATGAGCAGTTCTTC
medium-sized TRBD2 TRBJ2-1 TRBV2 CASSDRGLAGNEQFF TGTGCCAGCAGTGATAGGGGACTAGCGGGAAATGAGCAGTTCTTC
few - TRBJ1-2 TRBV6-2/TRBV6-3 CASSSPDTLNYGYTF TGTGCCAGCAGTTCCCCGGACACCCTTAACTATGGCTACACCTTC